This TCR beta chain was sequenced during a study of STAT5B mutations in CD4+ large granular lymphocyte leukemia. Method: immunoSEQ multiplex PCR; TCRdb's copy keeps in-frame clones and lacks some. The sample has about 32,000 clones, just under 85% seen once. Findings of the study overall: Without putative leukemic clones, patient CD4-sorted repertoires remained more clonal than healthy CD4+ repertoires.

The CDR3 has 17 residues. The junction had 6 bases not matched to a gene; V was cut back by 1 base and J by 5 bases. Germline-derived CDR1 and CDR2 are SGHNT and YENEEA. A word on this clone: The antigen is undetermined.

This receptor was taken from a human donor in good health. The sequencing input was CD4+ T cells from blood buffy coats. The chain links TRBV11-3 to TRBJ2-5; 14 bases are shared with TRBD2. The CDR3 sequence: CASSLGGTSGRSETQYF. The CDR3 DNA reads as TGTGCCAGCAGCTTAGGTGGGACTAGCGGGAGAAGTGAGACCCAGTACTTC.